This TCR beta chain was observed in a study of early T cells in non-severe SARS-CoV-2 infection. Across the whole study: The chains were unpaired, and the sequenced material was bulk RNA from unsorted whole blood.

Study conclusions and caveats: Comparison of clonotypes with VDJdb favored anti-spike CD8 responses while missing private and CD4 specificities.

Attachment of unique molecular identifiers was made to individual cDNA molecules. TCRdb re-derived calls from the 5' RACE reads in MiXCR, one entry per CDR3 protein. The repertoire includes about 36,000 distinct CDR3 sequences, around 7% of them detected once, and around 25% sits in the top ten. Germline trimming cut 5 bases from V and 1 base from J; bases unmatched to any gene: 5. The CDR3 has 16 amino acids. Germline assignment: CDR1 SEHNR and CDR2 FQNEAQ (reference sequence). There are many counts of this clonotype. Its antigen is undetermined. Here the sequenced sample was whole blood, taken at baseline. The chain uses TRBV7-9 and TRBJ2-3, with 11 nucleotides matching TRBD2. The sequence was collected from an adult who was a healthcare worker with PCR-confirmed SARS-CoV-2 infection or an uninfected control (not recorded which). As DNA, the CDR3 is TGTGCCAGCAGCCGCTCACTAGCGGGAGGCACAGATACGCAGTATTTT. It specifies CASSRSLAGGTDTQYF. Drawing the rest from reference TRBV7-9 and TRBJ2-3, the complete variable domain is DTGVSQNPRHKITKRGQNVTFRCDPISEHNRLYWYRQTLGQGPEFLTYFQNEAQLEKSRLLSDRFSAERPKGSFSTLEIQRTEQGDSAMYLCASSRSLAGGTDTQYFGPGTRLTVL.